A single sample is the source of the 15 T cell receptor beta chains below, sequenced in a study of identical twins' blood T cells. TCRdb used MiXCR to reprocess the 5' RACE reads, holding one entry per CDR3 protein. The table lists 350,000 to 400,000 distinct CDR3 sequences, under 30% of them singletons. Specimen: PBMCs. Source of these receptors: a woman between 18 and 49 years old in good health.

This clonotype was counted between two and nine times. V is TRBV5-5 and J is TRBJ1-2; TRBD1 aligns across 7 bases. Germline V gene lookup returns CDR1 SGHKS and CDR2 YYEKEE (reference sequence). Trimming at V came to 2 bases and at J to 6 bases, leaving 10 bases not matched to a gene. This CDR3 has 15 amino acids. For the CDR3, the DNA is TGTGCCAGCAGCTTAAACGACAGGGTAATACATGGCTACACCTTC. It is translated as CASSLNDRVIHGYTF.

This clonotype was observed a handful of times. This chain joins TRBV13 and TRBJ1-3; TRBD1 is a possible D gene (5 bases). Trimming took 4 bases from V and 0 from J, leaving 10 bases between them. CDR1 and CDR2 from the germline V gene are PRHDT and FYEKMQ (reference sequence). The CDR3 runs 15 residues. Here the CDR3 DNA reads TGTGCCAGCAGCTCAGGGTTACTCTCTGGAAACACCATATATTTT. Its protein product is CASSSGLLSGNTIYF.

The CDR3 DNA reads TGCGCCAGTAGCCCACCTACCCCAGAGCAGTACTTC. Translation gives CASSPPTPEQYF. The V call is TRBV5-1, the J call TRBJ2-7; no clear D. The CDR3 spans 12 residues. Trimming took off 8 bases at V and 7 bases at J, with 16 bases between the two ends. CDR1 is SGHRS and CDR2 is YFSETQ in the germline V gene.

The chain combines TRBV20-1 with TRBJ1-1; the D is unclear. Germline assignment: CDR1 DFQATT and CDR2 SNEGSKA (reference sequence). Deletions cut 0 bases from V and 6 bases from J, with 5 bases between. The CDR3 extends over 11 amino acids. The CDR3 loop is CSARDMAEAFF. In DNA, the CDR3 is TGCAGTGCTAGAGATATGGCTGAAGCTTTCTTT.

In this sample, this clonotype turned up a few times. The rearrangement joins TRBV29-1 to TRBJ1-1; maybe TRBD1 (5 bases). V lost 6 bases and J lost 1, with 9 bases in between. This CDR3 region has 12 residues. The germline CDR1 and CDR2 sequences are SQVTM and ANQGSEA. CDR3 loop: CSVPQGNTEAFF. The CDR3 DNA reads TGCAGCGTCCCCCAGGGGAACACTGAAGCTTTCTTT. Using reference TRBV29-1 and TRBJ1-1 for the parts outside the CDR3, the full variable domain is SAVISQKPSRDICQRGTSLTIQCQVDSQVTMMFWYRQQPGQSLTLIATANQGSEATYESGFVIDKFPISRPNLTFSTLTVSNMSPEDSSIYLCSVPQGNTEAFFGQGTRLTVV.

CDR3 DNA sequence: TGCAGTGCTAGACAGGTTAATGGCTACACCTTC. It translates to CSARQVNGYTF. J is TRBJ1-2 and V is TRBV20-1; D gene unclear. Trimming cost V 2 bases and J 6 bases, with 7 bases left between them. The CDR3 is made up of 11 amino acids. Germline-derived CDR1 and CDR2 are DFQATT and SNEGSKA (reference sequence).

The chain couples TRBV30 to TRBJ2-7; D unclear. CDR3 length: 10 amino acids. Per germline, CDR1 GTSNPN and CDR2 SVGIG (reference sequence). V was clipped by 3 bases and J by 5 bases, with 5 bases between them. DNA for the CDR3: TGTGCCTGGAGGAAGAACGAGCAGTACTTC. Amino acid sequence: CAWRKNEQYF.

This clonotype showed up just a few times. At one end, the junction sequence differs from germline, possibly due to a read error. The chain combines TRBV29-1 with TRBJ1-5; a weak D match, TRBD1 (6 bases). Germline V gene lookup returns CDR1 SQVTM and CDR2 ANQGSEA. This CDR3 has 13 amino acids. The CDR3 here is CSVEDGRGQPQHF. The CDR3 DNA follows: TGCAGCGTTGAAGACGGCAGGGGCCAGCCCCAACATTTT.

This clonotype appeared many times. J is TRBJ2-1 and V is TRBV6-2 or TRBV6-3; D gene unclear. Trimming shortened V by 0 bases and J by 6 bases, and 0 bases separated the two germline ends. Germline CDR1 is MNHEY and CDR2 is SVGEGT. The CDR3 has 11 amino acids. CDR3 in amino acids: CASSYSNEQFF. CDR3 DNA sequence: TGTGCCAGCAGTTACTCCAATGAGCAGTTCTTC.

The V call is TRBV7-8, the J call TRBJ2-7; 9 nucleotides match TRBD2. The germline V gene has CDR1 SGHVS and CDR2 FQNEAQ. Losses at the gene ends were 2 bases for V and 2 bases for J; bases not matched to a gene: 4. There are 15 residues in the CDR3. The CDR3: CASSLRGTSTYEQYF. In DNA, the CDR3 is TGTGCCAGCAGCTTACGTGGGACTAGCACCTACGAGCAGTACTTC.

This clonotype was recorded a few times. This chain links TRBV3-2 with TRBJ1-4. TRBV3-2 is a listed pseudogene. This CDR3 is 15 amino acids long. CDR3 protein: CASSLYGLFNEKLFF. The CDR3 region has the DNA TGTGCCAGCAGCCTTTATGGGCTTTTTAATGAAAAACTGTTTTTT.

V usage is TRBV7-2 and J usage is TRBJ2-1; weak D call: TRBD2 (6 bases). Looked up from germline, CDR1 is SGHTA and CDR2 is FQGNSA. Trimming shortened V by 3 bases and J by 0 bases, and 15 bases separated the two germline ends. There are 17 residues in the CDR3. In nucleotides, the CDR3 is TGTGCCAGCAGCTTCCCGGGACTTCGAAGCTCCTACAATGAGCAGTTCTTC. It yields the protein CASSFPGLRSSYNEQFF.

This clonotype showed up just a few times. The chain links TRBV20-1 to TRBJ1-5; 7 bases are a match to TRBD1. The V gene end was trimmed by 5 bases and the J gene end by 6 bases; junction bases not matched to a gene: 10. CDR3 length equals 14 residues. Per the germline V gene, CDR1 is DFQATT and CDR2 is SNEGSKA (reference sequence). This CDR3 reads CSAFDRASRQPQHF. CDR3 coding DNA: TGCAGTGCTTTCGACAGGGCTAGTCGTCAGCCCCAGCATTTT.

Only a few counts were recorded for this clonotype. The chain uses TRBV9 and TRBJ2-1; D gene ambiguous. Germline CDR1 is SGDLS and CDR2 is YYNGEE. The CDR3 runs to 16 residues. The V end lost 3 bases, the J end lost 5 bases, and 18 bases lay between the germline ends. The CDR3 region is CASSDSAARTHNEQFF. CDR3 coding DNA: TGTGCCAGCAGCGACTCTGCGGCTAGGACCCACAATGAGCAGTTCTTC.

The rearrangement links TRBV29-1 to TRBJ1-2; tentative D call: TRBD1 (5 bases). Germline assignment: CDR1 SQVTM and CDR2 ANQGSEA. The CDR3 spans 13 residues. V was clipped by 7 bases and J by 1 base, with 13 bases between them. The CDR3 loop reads CSAPPTDNYGYTF. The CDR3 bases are TGCAGCGCCCCCCCGACAGATAACTATGGCTACACCTTC.